The 23 T cell receptor beta chains below come from one sample, sequenced in a study of tumor and adjacent non-tumor tissue in lung cancer. RNA was extracted from bulk tissue without any cell sorting. A modified ARM-PCR protocol with three rounds of nested PCR amplified TCRbeta. TCRdb re-called the multiplex PCR reads through MiXCR, storing one row per CDR3 protein. The sample contains approximately 75,000 distinct CDR3 sequences, over 75% of which appear only once. Sequencing was performed on lung tumor tissue. These receptors were taken from a woman aged 45-65 years with non-small cell lung cancer.

CDR3: CASTVRGNKEQYF. CDR3 nucleotide sequence: TGTGCCAGCACCGTGCGGGGGAATAAGGAGCAGTACTTC. The V and J genes are TRBV6-2 or TRBV6-3 and TRBJ2-7; TRBD2 matches 7 bases. CDR1 is MNHEY, CDR2 SVGEGT, per germline. The CDR3 spans 13 residues. Trimming at V came to 7 bases and at J to 7 bases, leaving 10 bases not matched to a gene.

Regarding this clonotype: Relative to the germline gene, one junction end is altered; a read error may explain this. The chain combines TRBV12-3 or TRBV12-4 with TRBJ2-7; 9 bases agree with TRBD2. This CDR3 spans 14 amino acids. In DNA, the CDR3 is TGTGCCAGCCGTTTAGGCGGGAGGGAGTTCGAGCAGTACTTT. This translates into CASRLGGREFEQYF.

This clonotype was seen ten or more times. V is TRBV5-1 and J is TRBJ1-4; D might be TRBD1 (5 bases). V lost 6 bases, J lost 8 bases, and 11 bases lay in between. This CDR3 is built from 12 residues. Looked up from germline, CDR1 is SGHRS and CDR2 is YFSETQ. The CDR3 region has the DNA TGCGCCAGCACCAGGGCAAAGGAAAAACTGTTTTTT. Protein sequence: CASTRAKEKLFF.

This clonotype was found many times. CDR3 loop: CSALGASGSMGYEQYF. CDR3 DNA: TGCAGTGCTTTGGGGGCTAGCGGGAGCATGGGTTACGAGCAGTACTTC. The gene calls are TRBV20-1 and TRBJ2-7; 10 nucleotides align to TRBD2. The germline V gene has CDR1 DFQATT and CDR2 SNEGSKA (reference sequence). The CDR3 contains 16 residues. Trimming took 5 bases from V and 4 from J; bases not matched to a gene: 14.

This clonotype has a handful of counts. A read error may account for a junction end that differs from germline. The genes are TRBV28 and TRBJ2-7; 8 positions match TRBD2. In germline, CDR1 is MDHEN, CDR2 SYDVKM. The CDR3 runs 13 residues. In DNA, the CDR3 is TGTGCCAGCAGAACCGGGACTAGACACGAGCACTACTTC. The encoded protein is CASRTGTRHEHYF.

This clonotype was counted only a few times. A much more abundant neighbour one base away suggests this may be a read error. The chain combines TRBV7-8 with TRBJ1-2; D call uncertain. From germline, CDR1 is SGHVS and CDR2 FQNEAQ. The CDR3 runs to 13 residues. Here the CDR3 reads CAGSLARDYGYTF. The DNA of the CDR3 is TGTGCCGGCAGCTTAGCGCGGGACTATGGCTACACCTTC. The entire variable domain, with the rest obtained from reference TRBV7-8 and TRBJ1-2, is as follows: GAGVSQSPRYKVAKRGQDVALRCDPISGHVSLFWYQQALGQGPEFLTYFQNEAQLDKSGLPSDRFFAERPEGSVSTLKIQRTQQEDSAVYLCAGSLARDYGYTFGSGTRLTVV.

Comments on this clonotype: This may come from a read error, since a much larger clone is one base off. This chain joins TRBV20-1 and TRBJ1-6; no definite D call. The ends were cut back, 6 bases at V and 7 bases at J, with 13 bases in the middle. This CDR3 spans 13 amino acids. Germline V gene sequence: CDR1 DFQATT, CDR2 SNEGSKA (reference sequence). The CDR3 coding sequence is TGCAGTGCGTTCAAACGGTTAAATTCACCCCTCCACTTT. It is translated as CSAFKRLNSPLHF.

Turning to this clonotype: One junction end does not reproduce the germline sequence, and a read error may be involved. The CDR3 DNA sequence: TGTGCCAGCAGTTGGGAGAGCTGGTACGAGCAATACTTC. Its translation: CASSWESWYEQYF. The chain is built from TRBV6-2 or TRBV6-3 and TRBJ2-7; possible D gene TRBD2, 5 bases. The CDR3 runs 13 residues. The germline V gene encodes CDR1 MNHEY and CDR2 SVGEGT.

Worth noting for this clonotype: Germline is not matched at one junction end, which may reflect a read error. This chain joins TRBV11-2 and TRBJ2-1; 9 nucleotides agree with TRBD2. The CDR3 sequence is 16 residues long. Germline CDR1 and CDR2: SGHAT and FQNNGV. The CDR3 bases are TGTGCCGGCAGCCCGGGGGGGCTAGCGGGACTAGGTGAGCAGTTCTTC. Its translation is CAGSPGGLAGLGEQFF. Full variable domain (outside the CDR3, taken from reference TRBV11-2 and TRBJ2-1): EAGVAQSPRYKIIEKRQSVAFWCNPISGHATLYWYQQILGQGPKLLIQFQNNGVVDDSQLPKDRFSAERLKGVDSTLKIQPAKLEDSAVYLCAGSPGGLAGLGEQFFGPGTRLTVL.

To note about this clonotype: The junction shows a germline mismatch at one end, possibly a read error. The chain is built from TRBV6-5 and TRBJ2-2; the D is unclear. This CDR3 region has 15 residues. Germline assignment: CDR1 MNHEY and CDR2 SVGAGI. The CDR3 nucleotides read TGTGCCAGCAGTCAATCTCCGTTTCTCACCAGGGAGCTGTTTTTT. As protein: CASSQSPFLTRELFF.

As regards this clonotype: The junction differs from germline at one of its ends, possibly a read error. J is TRBJ2-1 and V is TRBV5-4, with unresolved D. Germline-derived CDR1 and CDR2 are SGHNT and YYREEE (reference sequence). The CDR3 contains 12 residues. The CDR3 loop is CARSLTDNEQFF. The CDR3 DNA reads TGTGCCAGGAGCTTGACGGACAATGAGCAGTTCTTC.

About this clonotype: The CDR3 carries no conserved terminal phenylalanine or tryptophan, so it likely arises from a read error. The rearrangement links TRBV6-5 to TRBJ1-1; a weak D match, TRBD1 (5 bases). Trimming shortened V by 0 bases and J by 7 bases, and 12 bases separated the two germline ends. From germline, CDR1 is MNHEY and CDR2 SVGAGI. This CDR3 contains 14 residues. The CDR3 DNA sequence: TGTGCCAGCAGTTACTCGCAGGGCGCCCATGAAGCTTTCTCC. Residues: CASSYSQGAHEAFS.

As for this clonotype: At one of its ends the junction is not consistent with the germline gene, which may arise from a read error. The rearrangement links TRBV12-3 or TRBV12-4 to TRBJ1-2, with 7 positions matching TRBD1. The CDR3 loop spans 15 amino acids. CDR3 region: CANSLRAQGVNGYTF. DNA of the CDR3: TGTGCCAACAGTTTAAGGGCGCAGGGGGTTAATGGCTACACCTTC.

This clonotype showed up just once. This is likely a read error, given that the CDR3 carries no conserved phenylalanine or tryptophan at its end. The chain carries TRBV29-1 and TRBJ2-1; perhaps D is TRBD1 or TRBD2 (5 bases each). The CDR3 totals 15 residues. In germline, CDR1 is SQVTM, CDR2 ANQGSEA. The CDR3 spells CSVELSGSSYNEQFL. In DNA form, the CDR3 reads TGCAGCGTTGAACTGTCAGGGAGCTCCTATAATGAGCAGTTCTTG.

This clonotype was seen only once. An end of the junction does not agree with germline; a read error may underlie this. This chain connects TRBV12-3 or TRBV12-4 to TRBJ2-3, with 7 bases fitting TRBD1. CDR3 size: 15 residues. CDR3 in amino acids: CACSDRVETTYTQYF. CDR3 bases: TGTGCCTGCAGTGACAGGGTGGAGACAACATATACGCAGTATTTT.

The genes are TRBV4-1 and TRBJ1-5; D remains ambiguous. This CDR3 contains 13 residues. Trimming removed 0 bases at V and 11 bases at J, with 11 bases between. Germline CDR1 and CDR2: MGHRA and YSYEKL. The CDR3 coding sequence is TGCGCCAGCAGCCAAGATGATCAACAGTCCCAGCATTTT. Amino acid sequence: CASSQDDQQSQHF.

As regards this clonotype: Germline and junction disagree at one end, which may indicate a read error. In DNA, the CDR3 is TGTGCCAACAGCCCGACCTTAACTAATGAAAAACTGTTTTTT. It codes for CANSPTLTNEKLFF. The chain links TRBV11-2 to TRBJ1-4; D call uncertain. The CDR3 contains 14 residues. Germline V gives CDR1 SGHAT, CDR2 FQNNGV.

In this sample, this clonotype turned up once. The junction and the germline gene differ at one end; a read error may be behind it. The chain recombines TRBV5-1 with TRBJ2-3; 10 nucleotides match TRBD2. The CDR3 runs 16 residues. Germline V CDR1 and CDR2: SGHRS, YFSETQ. The CDR3 bases are TGCGCCGGCAGCTTTTTACTAGCGGGACTCACAGAAACGCAGTATTTT. Protein: CAGSFLLAGLTETQYF.

Comments on this clonotype: Since no conserved phenylalanine or tryptophan closes the CDR3, a read error is the likely cause. The chain uses TRBV6-5 and TRBJ2-1, with 11 nucleotides matching TRBD2. The CDR3 has 16 residues. Germline trimming cut 8 bases from V and 0 bases from J; bases unmatched to any gene: 6. CDR1 and CDR2 from the germline V gene are MNHEY and SVGAGI. The CDR3 loop reads CASGTTSGISYNEQFL. The DNA for the CDR3 is TGTGCCAGCGGGACGACTAGCGGGATCTCCTACAATGAGCAGTTCTTA.

Worth noting for this clonotype: Sequence at one end of the junction differs from germline and may be a read error. This chain links TRBV6-5 with TRBJ2-7; 7 bases align to TRBD2. This CDR3 is 14 amino acids long. Germline CDR1 and CDR2: MNHEY and SVGAGI. CDR3 protein: CAGSYSPGRNEQYF. CDR3 coding DNA: TGTGCCGGCAGTTACTCCCCCGGGAGGAACGAGCAATATTTC.

The chain uses TRBV2 and TRBJ1-5; D is unclear. Germline V gives CDR1 SNHLY, CDR2 FYNNEI. The CDR3 consists of 13 residues. V lost 0 bases, J lost 12 bases, and 12 bases lay in between. CDR3 amino acids: CASSEAGFPVQHF. The DNA for the CDR3 is TGTGCCAGCAGTGAAGCGGGGTTCCCCGTCCAGCATTTT.

Notes on this clonotype: A read error may produce the germline difference seen at one junction end. The gene calls are TRBV20-1 and TRBJ1-5; the D is unclear. The CDR3 contains 14 residues. Germline-derived CDR1 and CDR2 are DFQATT and SNEGSKA (reference sequence). The CDR3 coding sequence is TGTATTGCTTCCCGAGGTCGCGAGTATCAGCCCCAGCATTTT. As protein: CIASRGREYQPQHF.

The chain has TRBV4-1 and TRBJ1-2; perhaps TRBD1 as D (6 bases). The germline V and J ends were trimmed by 3 bases and 5 bases, with 16 bases remaining between them. This CDR3 is 15 amino acids long. CDR1 is MGHRA and CDR2 is YSYEKL in the germline V gene. CDR3: CASSHLFSGDYGYTF. The DNA of the CDR3 is TGCGCCAGCAGCCACCTGTTTTCAGGGGATTATGGCTACACCTTC.